Only a few counts were recorded for the clone carrying this T cell receptor beta chain. The antigen is unknown. The sample is drawn from a study of cytotoxic CD8 clonotypes in ibrutinib-treated CLL. Whole-study context: Response specimens were obtained following a median treatment duration of approximately 13 months, with a range of 6 to 36.

Method: immunoSEQ multiplex PCR; TCRdb's copy keeps in-frame clones and lacks some. This table holds around 330,000 clones, under 70% found once. Overall study findings and caveats: Clonality climbed at ibrutinib response, then dropped toward baseline at progression.

Germline V gene data show CDR1 as MNHNS and CDR2 as SASEGT. Trimming cost V 5 bases and J 2 bases, with 10 bases left between them. The CDR3 extends over 13 amino acids. This sequence was found in a human donor with chronic lymphocytic leukemia. Source: PBMCs, taken after 36 months of ibrutinib treatment. The rearrangement links TRBV6-1 to TRBJ2-7; perhaps D is TRBD1 or TRBD2 (5 bases each). The CDR3 loop is CASSRGLPYEQYF. CDR3 DNA: TGTGCCAGCAGTCGGGGCCTCCCCTACGAGCAGTACTTC.